Detailed here is one T cell receptor (beta chain). Its antigen is not known. The data belong to a study of ipilimumab plus nivolumab after autologous stem cell transplantation. Study results and caveats: Per the authors, repertoire, Treg and microbiota data justify further study.

Checkpoint therapy with ipilimumab 1 mg/kg began 14 to 28 days after transplant. The length of the CDR3 is 18 residues. The germline CDR1 and CDR2 sequences are SGDLS and YYNGEE. The germline V and J ends were trimmed by 1 base and 0 bases, with 17 bases remaining between them. Measured with immunoSEQ multiplex PCR; TCRdb has only the in-frame clones, and not every one. The profile shows about 43,000 clones, roughly 90% of them singletons. The source material was PBMCs, sampled in a trial of ipilimumab plus nivolumab as post-transplant consolidation. The source of this sequence is a male donor with multiple myeloma. The chain recombines TRBV9 with TRBJ1-3, with no clear D. Written as DNA, the CDR3 is TGTGCCAGCAGCGTAAATACCGCGAACGGCTACTCTGGAAACACCATATATTTT. Protein sequence: CASSVNTANGYSGNTIYF. The entire variable domain, with the rest obtained from reference TRBV9 and TRBJ1-3, is as follows: DSGVTQTPKHLITATGQRVTLRCSPRSGDLSVYWYQQSLDQGLQFLIQYYNGEERAKGNILERFSAQQFPDLHSELNLSSLELGDSALYFCASSVNTANGYSGNTIYFGEGSWLTVV.